The next 32 T cell receptor beta chains were all read from a single sample in a study of blood T cell repertoires in COVID-19. Assay: immunoSEQ multiplex PCR; the TCRdb copy retains only in-frame clones and omits some. The data contain 160,000 or so clones, about four fifths of them singletons. The specimen was peripheral blood. Receptor source: a man aged 65 to 79 who had recovered from COVID-19.

The chain joins TRBV5-1 to TRBJ2-2; 7 bases are shared with TRBD1. The CDR3 length is 15 residues. Germline CDR1 is SGHRS and CDR2 is YFSETQ. The junction had 3 bases not matched to a gene; V was cut back by 3 bases and J by 1 base. For the CDR3, the DNA is TGCGCCAGCAGCTACGGGACAGTGAACACCGGGGAGCTGTTTTTT. Protein sequence: CASSYGTVNTGELFF.

The gene calls are TRBV28 and TRBJ2-7; 15 bases are shared with TRBD2. This CDR3 contains 14 residues. Germline CDR1 and CDR2: MDHEN and SYDVKM. Trimming cost V 8 bases and J 5 bases; bases outside gene matches: 4. The CDR3 here is CASGLAGGGHEQYF. In DNA, the CDR3 is TGTGCCAGCGGACTAGCGGGAGGGGGCCACGAGCAGTACTTC.

The chain joins TRBV6-1 to TRBJ2-4; possible D gene TRBD1, 5 bases. In germline, CDR1 is MNHNS, CDR2 SASEGT. The germline V and J ends were trimmed by 2 bases and 3 bases, with 11 bases remaining between them. There are 15 residues in the CDR3. Written as DNA, the CDR3 is TGTGCCAGCAGTGAACAGGGTGGCATCAAAAACATTCAGTACTTC. This encodes CASSEQGGIKNIQYF.

The J gene is TRBJ1-1, the V gene TRBV12-3 or TRBV12-4, with D possibly TRBD1 on 5 matching bases. With 7 bases removed from V and 4 bases from J, the gap between germline ends came to 13 bases. The CDR3 extends over 13 amino acids. Here the CDR3 DNA reads TGTGCCAGCATCCAGGGATGGGGCACTGAAGCTTTCTTT. It codes for CASIQGWGTEAFF.

This clone was seen only once. The gene calls are TRBV15 and TRBJ2-3; TRBD2 aligns across 8 bases. From germline, CDR1 is LNHNV and CDR2 YYDKDF (reference sequence). The CDR3 is 15 residues long. V was pared by 3 bases and J by 1 base, with 3 bases of the junction left unmatched. The CDR3 sequence: CATSRGAGGTDTQYF. In nucleotides, the CDR3 is TGTGCCACCAGCAGGGGAGCGGGGGGCACAGATACGCAGTATTTT.

The chain recombines TRBV14 with TRBJ2-2, with 12 bases identical to TRBD2. Germline V CDR1 and CDR2: SGHDN, FVKESK. The J segment lost 5 bases and the V segment lost 4 bases, leaving 11 bases of the junction unmatched. This CDR3 is built from 18 residues. CDR3 residues: CASSPSRLAGVGTGELFF. CDR3 DNA sequence: TGTGCCAGCAGCCCTTCGAGACTAGCGGGAGTTGGGACCGGGGAGCTGTTTTTT.

In DNA, the CDR3 is TGTGCCAGCAGTAACCTACAGGGATCTGAAGCTTTCTTT. Translated: CASSNLQGSEAFF. The V and J genes are TRBV6-2 or TRBV6-3 and TRBJ1-1, with D perhaps TRBD1 (6 bases). Germline values: CDR1 MNHEY, CDR2 SVGEGT. The CDR3 extends over 13 amino acids. Trimming stripped 5 bases from V and 6 bases from J, with 13 bases between.

This clone was seen more than once but under ten times. The V and J genes are TRBV19 and TRBJ1-2; 11 bases map to TRBD1. V was clipped by 0 bases and J by 6 bases; unmatched bases: 6. Germline V gene lookup returns CDR1 LNHDA and CDR2 SQIVND (reference sequence). The CDR3 runs to 16 residues. The CDR3 nucleotides read TGTGCCAGTAGTATAGACTCCGGGACAGGGGGACATGGCTACACCTTC. This gives the protein CASSIDSGTGGHGYTF.

The rearrangement joins TRBV5-1 to TRBJ2-5; tentative D call: TRBD2 (5 bases). The CDR3 spans 14 residues. Germline V CDR1 and CDR2: SGHRS, YFSETQ. V gave up 4 bases and J gave up 0 bases, with 10 bases separating them. CDR3 sequence (DNA): TGCGCCAGCAGCCAGGCCGGGAACCAAGAGACCCAGTACTTC. The encoded protein is CASSQAGNQETQYF.

The chain employs TRBV7-9 and TRBJ1-3; weak D call: TRBD1 (6 bases). Trimming removed 6 bases from V and 1 base from J, with 10 bases in between. The CDR3 sequence is 14 residues long. The germline V gene encodes CDR1 SEHNR and CDR2 FQNEAQ (reference sequence). CDR3 region: CASSEQGSGNTIYF. The CDR3 bases are TGTGCCAGCAGTGAGCAGGGGTCTGGAAACACCATATATTTT. Full variable domain (outside the CDR3, taken from reference TRBV7-9 and TRBJ1-3): DTGVSQNPRHKITKRGQNVTFRCDPISEHNRLYWYRQTLGQGPEFLTYFQNEAQLEKSRLLSDRFSAERPKGSFSTLEIQRTEQGDSAMYLCASSEQGSGNTIYFGEGSWLTVV.

The V gene is TRBV6-2 or TRBV6-3, the J gene TRBJ2-7, with D possibly matching TRBD2 (5 bases). V was trimmed by 2 bases and J by 3 bases, leaving 8 bases between them. The CDR3 extends over 13 amino acids. Germline V gene data show CDR1 as MNHEY and CDR2 as SVGEGT. In DNA form, the CDR3 reads TGTGCCAGCAGTTACCTGGGGAGCTACGAGCAGTACTTC. Amino acids: CASSYLGSYEQYF.

The V call is TRBV5-1, the J call TRBJ2-5, with 14 bases identical to TRBD2. The CDR3 is 16 amino acids. V dropped 4 bases and J dropped 2; count of bases not matched to a gene: 4. Germline V lookup: CDR1 SGHRS, CDR2 YFSETQ. The CDR3 region is CASSPGLAGEQETQYF. The CDR3 DNA reads TGCGCCAGCAGCCCGGGACTAGCGGGAGAACAAGAGACCCAGTACTTC.

The chain combines TRBV27 with TRBJ1-3; 7 bases align to TRBD1. Germline CDR1 and CDR2: MNHEY and SMNVEV (reference sequence). The CDR3 sequence is 17 residues long. J lost 6 bases, V lost 6 bases, and 17 bases had no gene match. CDR3 sequence (DNA): TGTGCCAGCAGCCGAGAGCCACCGGGACAGCACATAAACACCATATATTTT. Translation: CASSREPPGQHINTIYF.

With regard to this clone: At one boundary the junction diverges from the germline segment, which might be a read error. Other nucleotide sequences in the sample specify the same CDR3. CDR3 sequence (DNA): TGTGCTAGCAGCTTGGGTCTAGCGGGGGGAGAGACCCAGTACTTC. Protein sequence: CASSLGLAGGETQYF. The chain carries TRBV7-7 and TRBJ2-5; 11 nucleotides align to TRBD2. The CDR3 contains 15 residues. CDR1 is SSHAT, CDR2 FNYEAQ, per germline (reference sequence).

V is TRBV7-9 and J is TRBJ2-7, with TRBD2 matching 11 bases. Germline trimming cut 5 bases from V and 1 base from J; bases unmatched to any gene: 7. CDR3 size: 16 residues. The germline CDR1 and CDR2 sequences are SEHNR and FQNEAQ (reference sequence). The CDR3 here is CASSPVGTSGSYEQYF. The CDR3 DNA is TGTGCCAGCAGCCCAGTAGGGACTAGCGGATCCTACGAGCAGTACTTC.

The chain employs TRBV6-5 and TRBJ2-7; TRBD2 is a possible D gene (6 bases). Germline values: CDR1 MNHEY, CDR2 SVGAGI. V lost 6 bases and J 3 bases, leaving 18 bases between the germline ends. The CDR3 has 15 residues. CDR3 residues: CASRGYSGENYEQYF. The CDR3 bases are TGTGCCAGCAGGGGGTATTCGGGGGAGAACTACGAGCAGTACTTC.

The rearrangement joins TRBV5-1 to TRBJ2-7, with 8 bases that match TRBD2. The CDR3 consists of 14 residues. V dropped 1 base and J dropped 5; count of bases not matched to a gene: 5. From germline, CDR1 is SGHRS and CDR2 YFSETQ. This CDR3 is CASSLRGGEHEQYF. In DNA form, the CDR3 reads TGCGCCAGCAGCTTGCGGGGGGGCGAACACGAGCAGTACTTC. The full variable domain, in which reference TRBV5-1 and TRBJ2-7 provide the parts outside the CDR3, is KAGVTQTPRYLIKTRGQQVTLSCSPISGHRSVSWYQQTPGQGLQFLFEYFSETQRNKGNFPGRFSGRQFSNSRSEMNVSTLELGDSALYLCASSLRGGEHEQYFGPGTRLTVT.

V gene TRBV18 combines with J gene TRBJ2-1; 15 nucleotides align to TRBD2. Unmatched junction bases numbered 9, after V lost 3 bases and J lost 6 bases. The CDR3 length is 18 residues. CDR1 KGHSH and CDR2 LQKENI come from the germline V gene. The CDR3 sequence is CASSPIGLAGGNANEQFF. In DNA form, the CDR3 reads TGTGCCAGCTCACCGATCGGACTAGCGGGAGGGAATGCCAATGAGCAGTTCTTC.

This sequence joins TRBV7-9 and TRBJ2-2; D is perhaps TRBD2 (6 bases). V gave up 6 bases and J gave up 6 bases, with 11 bases separating them. The CDR3 extends over 13 amino acids. Germline CDR1 SEHNR, CDR2 FQNEAQ (reference sequence). The CDR3 region is CASSWGGSGELFF. The CDR3 coding sequence is TGTGCCAGCAGTTGGGGAGGTTCCGGGGAGCTGTTTTTT.

This clone was found once. The chain uses TRBV19 and TRBJ2-7, with 9 nucleotides matching TRBD1. This CDR3 has 16 amino acids. The V and J ends lost 1 base and 0 bases, in that order; junction bases with no gene match: 4. Germline-derived CDR1 and CDR2 are LNHDA and SQIVND (reference sequence). CDR3 loop: CASSIGGTGLSYEQYF. The CDR3 DNA reads TGTGCCAGTAGTATAGGGGGGACAGGGCTCTCCTACGAGCAGTACTTC.

This clone is a singleton in its sample. The gene calls are TRBV6-1 and TRBJ1-5, with TRBD1 as a possible D gene (5 bases). The CDR3 loop spans 15 amino acids. CDR1 and CDR2 (germline): MNHNS, SASEGT. Trimming stripped 2 bases from V and 0 bases from J, with 8 bases between. The CDR3: CASSELRASNQPQHF. In DNA form, the CDR3 reads TGTGCCAGCAGTGAACTCAGGGCTAGCAATCAGCCCCAGCATTTT.

V usage is TRBV20-1 and J usage is TRBJ2-1; D is possibly TRBD2 (7 bases). The CDR3 is 16 amino acids. V was shortened by 3 bases and J by 4 bases, with 19 bases between the two germline ends. Germline CDR1 is DFQATT and CDR2 is SNEGSKA (reference sequence). The CDR3: CSASVQGGGRYNEQFF. Here the CDR3 DNA reads TGCAGTGCTAGTGTACAGGGAGGGGGAAGATACAATGAGCAGTTCTTC.

The chain employs TRBV9 and TRBJ2-5; 11 bases align to TRBD2. V gave up 2 bases and J gave up 4 bases; unmatched junction bases: 7. CDR3 length: 16 residues. Germline V lookup: CDR1 SGDLS, CDR2 YYNGEE. The CDR3 DNA sequence: TGTGCCAGCAGCGTTAGTAGCGGGAGGGCCATAGAGACCCAGTACTTC. Protein sequence: CASSVSSGRAIETQYF. Drawing the rest from reference TRBV9 and TRBJ2-5, the complete variable domain is DSGVTQTPKHLITATGQRVTLRCSPRSGDLSVYWYQQSLDQGLQFLIQYYNGEERAKGNILERFSAQQFPDLHSELNLSSLELGDSALYFCASSVSSGRAIETQYFGPGTRLLVL.

This clone was found once. The chain employs TRBV7-2 and TRBJ2-3; the match to TRBD1 covers 11 bases. CDR3 size: 15 residues. The V segment lost 2 bases and the J segment 7 bases; nucleotides outside the gene matches: 5. Germline V gene lookup returns CDR1 SGHTA and CDR2 FQGNSA. The CDR3 loop reads CASSLKGQGANTQYF. Written as DNA, the CDR3 is TGTGCCAGCAGCTTAAAAGGACAGGGGGCGAATACGCAGTATTTT.

The V and J genes are TRBV30 and TRBJ1-5; TRBD1 might be the D (6 bases). Germline CDR1 is GTSNPN and CDR2 is SVGIG (reference sequence). CDR3 length: 12 residues. V was cut by 1 base and J by 9 bases, with 10 bases left in between. This CDR3 is CAWSAGTPPQHF. DNA of the CDR3: TGTGCCTGGAGTGCAGGGACACCGCCCCAGCATTTT.

The V call is TRBV15, the J call TRBJ2-7; maybe TRBD1 (6 bases). Germline V lookup: CDR1 LNHNV, CDR2 YYDKDF (reference sequence). The length of the CDR3 is 14 residues. V gave up 3 bases and J gave up 2 bases, with 11 bases separating them. The CDR3 spells CATSRGDTAYEQYF. The CDR3 bases are TGTGCCACCAGCAGGGGGGACACTGCCTACGAGCAGTACTTC.

For the CDR3, the DNA is TGCGCCAGCAGCTTGGCCGGAGGAGCGGGAGGGTCCTACGAGCAGTACTTC. Translation: CASSLAGGAGGSYEQYF. This sequence joins TRBV5-1 and TRBJ2-7, with 10 positions matching TRBD2. The junction had 7 bases not matched to a gene; V was cut back by 0 bases and J by 1 base. Germline lookup yields CDR1 SGHRS and CDR2 YFSETQ. The length of the CDR3 is 17 residues.

The sample holds a few counts of this clone. The V and J genes are TRBV7-2 and TRBJ2-6; maybe TRBD1 (5 bases). Germline assignment: CDR1 SGHTA and CDR2 FQGNSA. The CDR3 extends over 18 amino acids. Trimming left V 2 bases short and J 2 bases short, with 16 bases between. The DNA of the CDR3 is TGTGCCAGCAGCTTACGGCAGGGAAATGTGGCTGGGGCCAACGTCCTGACTTTC. It codes for CASSLRQGNVAGANVLTF.

This chain connects TRBV19 to TRBJ1-6; TRBD1 aligns across 7 bases. This CDR3 comprises 14 residues. In germline, CDR1 is LNHDA, CDR2 SQIVND (reference sequence). Losses at the gene ends were 3 bases for V and 7 bases for J; bases not matched to a gene: 3. As DNA, the CDR3 is TGTGCCAGTAGTATGGGGACAGAGAATTCACCCCTCCACTTT. This gives the protein CASSMGTENSPLHF.

V is TRBV9 and J is TRBJ2-1, with TRBD1 matching 7 bases. With V trimmed by 0 bases and J by 6 bases, 3 bases remained unmatched. The germline gives CDR1 SGDLS, CDR2 YYNGEE. The CDR3 spans 14 residues. The CDR3 spells CASSVGTGVNEQFF. The CDR3, as DNA: TGTGCCAGCAGCGTAGGGACAGGAGTCAATGAGCAGTTCTTC. Looking up the rest from reference TRBV9 and TRBJ2-1 gives the full variable domain: DSGVTQTPKHLITATGQRVTLRCSPRSGDLSVYWYQQSLDQGLQFLIQYYNGEERAKGNILERFSAQQFPDLHSELNLSSLELGDSALYFCASSVGTGVNEQFFGPGTRLTVL.

The genes are TRBV6-2 or TRBV6-3 and TRBJ2-1; possible D gene TRBD1, 6 bases. V was pared by 2 bases and J by 4 bases, with 15 bases between. Germline V lookup: CDR1 MNHEY, CDR2 SVGEGT. The length of the CDR3 is 16 residues. CDR3 DNA: TGTGCCAGCAGTTACGGTGGAGCAGGGGAATACAATGAGCAGTTCTTC. Translating it yields CASSYGGAGEYNEQFF.

This rearrangement joins TRBV18 to TRBJ2-2, with TRBD1 matching over 7 bases. CDR3 length: 15 amino acids. From germline, CDR1 is KGHSH and CDR2 LQKENI. The J segment lost 0 bases and the V segment lost 3 bases, leaving 1 base of the junction unmatched. CDR3 residues: CASSPGQTNTGELFF. The CDR3 DNA follows: TGTGCCAGCTCACCGGGACAGACGAACACCGGGGAGCTGTTTTTT.